This T cell receptor beta chain was found in a study of CD8+CD57+ T cells in acquired aplastic anemia. Study-wide context: Sorted cells (CD4+ and CD8+) yielded DNA amounts that averaged around 3.5 ug.

V shed 5 bases, J shed 3 bases, and the junction held 1 base outside the gene matches. CDR3 length equals 12 residues. Per germline, CDR1 SEHNR and CDR2 FQNEAQ (reference sequence). This clonotype was recorded a few times. Genomic DNA provided the template from which TCR beta VDJ and CDR3 profiles were obtained. TCRdb passed the reads through MiXCR, listing each CDR3 protein once. The data contain roughly 180,000 distinct CDR3 sequences, around 60% of them seen just once; the ten biggest clones take up roughly 42%. Patients sequenced had flow cytometry evidence of CD8+CD57+ cell expansion. The receptor comes from a human donor with aplastic anemia. The rearrangement uses TRBV7-9 and TRBJ2-7; 7 bases are a match to TRBD1. The sequenced material came from sorted CD4+, CD8+, or CD8+CD57+ T cells (not recorded which) from PBMCs. CDR3 DNA sequence: TGTGCCAGCAGCCGACAGGGCTACGAGCAGTACTTC. Its protein is CASSRQGYEQYF.